The clone carrying this T cell receptor (beta chain) has more than one count but fewer than ten. Germline V gene lookup returns CDR1 SGHDT and CDR2 YYEEEE. The V end was cut by 0 bases, the J end by 0 bases, with 16 bases between. The CDR3 totals 19 residues. The data belong to a study of blood T cell repertoires in COVID-19. In the study overall: The samples span acute and convalescent COVID-19 from the United States, Italy and Spain. Sample material is recorded as cDNA or gDNA derived from T cells, B-cell-depleted T cells, or PBMCs.

Authors' data handling: Nucleated cell number was recorded as an estimate derived from reference gene primer amplification. The protocol was immunoSEQ multiplex PCR, while the TCRdb copy is restricted to in-frame clones and leaves out a portion. Clonal size and the V and J genes are those of that table, whereas D and trimming came from the DNA. The table shows some 60,000 clones, with over 70% occurring only once. Specimen: peripheral blood. The receptor was derived from a human donor in a cohort sampled during active COVID-19. The chain has TRBV5-6 and TRBJ2-6, with a possible D match to TRBD1 (6 bases). The CDR3 DNA sequence: TGTGCCAGCAGCTTGGCCGGACAGAACCTATACTCTGGGGCCAACGTCCTGACTTTC. This translates into CASSLAGQNLYSGANVLTF.